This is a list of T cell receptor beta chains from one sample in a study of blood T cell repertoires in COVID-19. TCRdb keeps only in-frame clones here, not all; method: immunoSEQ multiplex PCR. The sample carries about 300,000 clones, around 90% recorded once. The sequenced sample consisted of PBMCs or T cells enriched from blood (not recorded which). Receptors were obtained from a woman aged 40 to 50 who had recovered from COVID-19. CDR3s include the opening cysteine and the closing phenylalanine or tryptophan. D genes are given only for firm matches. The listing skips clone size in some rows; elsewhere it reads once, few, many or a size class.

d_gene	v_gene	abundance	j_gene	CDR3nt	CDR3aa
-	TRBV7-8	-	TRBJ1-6	TGTGCCAGCAGCCAGACTTATAATTCACCCCTCCACTTT	CASSQTYNSPLHF
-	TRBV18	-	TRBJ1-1	TGTGCCAGCTCACTGACAGTGAGCACTGAAGCTTTCTTT	CASSLTVSTEAFF
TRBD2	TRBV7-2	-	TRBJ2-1	TGTGCCAGCAGCTGGGAGGGGACTAGAGGGTCCAATGAGCAGTTCTTC	CASSWEGTRGSNEQFF
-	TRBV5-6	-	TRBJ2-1	TGTGCCAGCAGCTTGGGACAGTTATACAATGAGCAGTTCTTC	CASSLGQLYNEQFF
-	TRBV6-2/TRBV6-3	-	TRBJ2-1	TGTGCCAGCAGTTACGGGCTAGCGCGATACAATGAGCAGTTCTTC	CASSYGLARYNEQFF
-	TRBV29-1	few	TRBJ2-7	TGCAGCGTTAGTATGACAGGCTACGAGCAGTACTTC	CSVSMTGYEQYF
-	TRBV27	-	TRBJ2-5	TGTGCCAGCAAGTTGAACAACCAAGAGACCCAGTACTTC	CASKLNNQETQYF
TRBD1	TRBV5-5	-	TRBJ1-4	TGTGCCAGCAGCTCTGGGGACAGCGACTTTAATGAAAAACTGTTTTTT	CASSSGDSDFNEKLFF
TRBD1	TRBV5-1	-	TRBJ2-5	TGCGCCAGCAGCTCGGGGACAGGAGCCCTTCAAGAGACCCAGTACTTC	CASSSGTGALQETQYF
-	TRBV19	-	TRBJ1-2	TGTGCCAGTAGTACTCTCTGGGAGGGTGATGGCTACACCTTC	CASSTLWEGDGYTF
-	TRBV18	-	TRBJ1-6	TGTGCCAGCTCACCCTCGCGGGGGCCGGAACCCCTCCACTTT	CASSPSRGPEPLHF
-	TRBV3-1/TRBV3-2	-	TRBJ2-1	TGTGCCAGCAGCCAAGGGGGCCCAAACCGGTTCTTC	CASSQGGPNRFF
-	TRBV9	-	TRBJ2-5	TGTGCCAGCAGCGTACAGGGCCACCAAGAGACCCAGTACTTC	CASSVQGHQETQYF
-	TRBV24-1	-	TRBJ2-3	TGTGCCACCAGTGGCGGGGGCCTCACAGATACGCAGTATTTT	CATSGGGLTDTQYF
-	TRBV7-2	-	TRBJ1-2	TGTGCCAGCAGCCCCTGGGGGGGGGTCTATGGCTACACCTTC	CASSPWGGVYGYTF
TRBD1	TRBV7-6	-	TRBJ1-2	TGTGCCAGCAGCTTAGGCGCCCAGGGGGCGATAAACTATGGCTACACCTTC	CASSLGAQGAINYGYTF
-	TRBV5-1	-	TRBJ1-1	TGCGCCAGCAGCCGGAATGCGGGGATGAACACTGAAGCTTTCTTT	CASSRNAGMNTEAFF
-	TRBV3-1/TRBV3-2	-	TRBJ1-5	TGTGCCAGCAGCCAAGGTTTCATTGATCAGCCCCAGCATTTT	CASSQGFIDQPQHF
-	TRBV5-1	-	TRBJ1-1	TGCGCCAGCAGCTTGGTTGAGAGGAACACTGAAGCTTTCTTT	CASSLVERNTEAFF
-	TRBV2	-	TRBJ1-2	TGTGCCAGCATTCGGGGAGGGAAAGGCTACACCTTC	CASIRGGKGYTF
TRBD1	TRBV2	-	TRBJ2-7	TGTGCCAGCACCTTGACAGGGGGCGAGCAGTACTTC	CASTLTGGEQYF
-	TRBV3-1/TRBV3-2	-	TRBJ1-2	TGTGCCAGCAGCCCCCGTGGGGGAGGGGTTCGGGGCTACACCTTC	CASSPRGGGVRGYTF
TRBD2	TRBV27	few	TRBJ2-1	TGTGCCAGCAGTTTACTAGCGGGAGCTGCTAATGAGCAGTTCTTC	CASSLLAGAANEQFF
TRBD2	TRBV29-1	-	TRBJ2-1	TGCAGCGTGGGAACTAGCGGGGGCTGGTTCTTC	CSVGTSGGWFF
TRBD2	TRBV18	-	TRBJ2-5	TGTGCCAGCTCACCGACTAGCGGGGGAGAGACCCAGTACTTC	CASSPTSGGETQYF
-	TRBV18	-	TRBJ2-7	TGTGCCAGCTCAACCAGTTTGTACGACGAGCAGTACTTC	CASSTSLYDEQYF
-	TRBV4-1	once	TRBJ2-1	TGCGCCAGCAGCCAAGCCGGGACACCTAGCTCCTACAATGAGCAGTTCTTC	CASSQAGTPSSYNEQFF
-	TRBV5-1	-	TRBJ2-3	TGCGCCAGCAGTAGGGGGAACGGAGATACGCAGTATTTT	CASSRGNGDTQYF
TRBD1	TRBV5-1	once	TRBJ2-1	TGCGCCAGCAATCCTACCGGGACAGGGGAGTACAATGAGCAGTTCTTC	CASNPTGTGEYNEQFF
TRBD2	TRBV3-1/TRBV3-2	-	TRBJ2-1	TGTGCCAGCAGCCAAGACCCTTGGGAGCTAGCGGCGTACAATGAGCAGTTCTTC	CASSQDPWELAAYNEQFF
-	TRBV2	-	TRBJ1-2	TGTGCCAGCGGCTGGACAGCAAACTATGGCTACACCTTC	CASGWTANYGYTF
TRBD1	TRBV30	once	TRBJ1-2	TGTGCCTGGAGTGTCCAGGGGGCGGCTAACTATGGCTACACCTTC	CAWSVQGAANYGYTF
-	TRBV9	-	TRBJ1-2	TGTGCCAGCAGCGTAGGGGGCAGGCCCTACATGACTAACTATGGCTACACCTTC	CASSVGGRPYMTNYGYTF
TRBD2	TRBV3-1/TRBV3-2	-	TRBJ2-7	TGTGCCAGCAGCCCCGCCCTACTCGCGGGGGGCGAGCAGTACTTC	CASSPALLAGGEQYF
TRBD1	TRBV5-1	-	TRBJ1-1	TGCGCCAGCAGCTTACTTGACAGGGGCGCTGGGAACACTGAAGCTTTCTTT	CASSLLDRGAGNTEAFF
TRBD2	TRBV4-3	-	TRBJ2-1	TGCGCCAGCAGCCAGGGACCGGGACTAGCGGGAGTGGCCCATGAGCAGTTCTTC	CASSQGPGLAGVAHEQFF
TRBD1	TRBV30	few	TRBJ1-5	TGTGCCTGGAGTCGGGACAGGGGCAATCAGCCCCAGCATTTT	CAWSRDRGNQPQHF
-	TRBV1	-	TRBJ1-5	TGCACCAGCAGCCAGGGGGGAGGGACGCCTCGTCAGCCCCAGCATTTT	CTSSQGGGTPRQPQHF
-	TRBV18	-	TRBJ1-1	TGTGCCAGCTCCGACCTACAGTTTCACACTGAAGCTTTCTTT	CASSDLQFHTEAFF
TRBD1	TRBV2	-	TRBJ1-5	TGTGCCAGCAGTCGGGACAGGGGGGATCAGCCCCAGCATTTT	CASSRDRGDQPQHF
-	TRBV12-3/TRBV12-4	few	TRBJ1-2	TGTGCCAGCAGTTTAGACGGTCGAGTGGGCTACACCTTC	CASSLDGRVGYTF
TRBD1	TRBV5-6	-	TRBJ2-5	TGTGCCAGCAGCCACCGGGACAGTCAAGAGACCCAGTACTTC	CASSHRDSQETQYF